One and the same sample provided the 14 T cell receptor beta chains below, sequenced in a study of neurological immune-mediated disorders. TCRdb re-derived calls from the 5' RACE reads in MiXCR, one entry per CDR3 protein. The sample contains just under 45,000 distinct CDR3 sequences, roughly 13% of which appear only once. The sequenced sample consisted of PBMCs. The receptors were gathered from a female donor in good health.

This clonotype was recorded at least ten times. The chain combines TRBV7-3 with TRBJ2-4, with 11 nucleotides matching TRBD1. The CDR3 is made up of 16 amino acids. CDR1 and CDR2 (germline): SGHTA, FQGTGA. Losses at the gene ends were 0 bases for V and 8 bases for J; bases not matched to a gene: 6. The CDR3 reads CASSLTGTGGVDIQYF. The CDR3 nucleotides read TGTGCCAGCAGCTTAACTGGGACAGGGGGTGTCGACATTCAGTACTTC.

This clonotype was counted only a few times. This rearrangement joins TRBV7-9 to TRBJ2-1; 11 nucleotides agree with TRBD2. The CDR3 covers 15 residues. Germline values: CDR1 SEHNR, CDR2 FQNEAQ (reference sequence). V was clipped by 5 bases and J by 5 bases; unmatched bases: 5. The DNA of the CDR3 is TGTGCCAGCAGCCGGGGGACTAGCGGAAACAATGAGCAGTTCTTC. Its translation: CASSRGTSGNNEQFF.

Note on this clonotype: A junction end diverges from the germline sequence, so it may reflect a read error. The V and J genes are TRBV5-1 and TRBJ2-5; weak D call: TRBD2 (6 bases). The CDR3 has 15 amino acids. Germline V CDR1 and CDR2: SGHRS, YFSETQ. CDR3 sequence reads: CTSSLVLAGEETQYF. As DNA, the CDR3 is TGCACCAGCAGCTTGGTACTAGCTGGGGAAGAGACCCAGTACTTC.

The sample holds many counts of this clonotype. V usage is TRBV15 and J usage is TRBJ1-1, with D hard to call. V was trimmed by 6 bases and J by 2 bases, leaving 16 bases between them. Per the germline V gene, CDR1 is LNHNV and CDR2 is YYDKDF (reference sequence). The CDR3 loop spans 15 amino acids. CDR3 region: CATSRSVADNTEAFF. CDR3 nucleotides: TGTGCCACCAGTCGGAGCGTAGCGGATAACACTGAAGCTTTCTTT.

This clonotype was detected ten times or more. The V gene is TRBV5-1, the J gene TRBJ2-3, with 9 bases lining up with TRBD1. Germline assignment: CDR1 SGHRS and CDR2 YFSETQ. This CDR3 spans 16 amino acids. V shed 4 bases and J 1 base; nucleotides not matched to a gene: 7. The CDR3: CASSITGGPGTDTQYF. The CDR3 DNA is TGCGCCAGCAGCATCACAGGGGGCCCTGGCACAGATACGCAGTATTTT.

This clonotype was seen more than once but under ten times. The V and J genes are TRBV5-1 and TRBJ1-3; maybe TRBD1 (5 bases). V lost 5 bases and J lost 0, with 18 bases in between. There are 17 residues in the CDR3. Germline CDR1 reads SGHRS; CDR2 reads YFSETQ. The CDR3 spells CASRPSSITGSGNTIYF. CDR3 bases: TGCGCCAGCAGACCCAGCTCGATAACAGGCTCTGGAAACACCATATATTTT.

In its sample, this clonotype was seen many times. V is TRBV7-2 and J is TRBJ1-2; D is perhaps TRBD1 (5 bases). In germline, CDR1 is SGHTA, CDR2 FQGNSA. There are 13 residues in the CDR3. V dropped 1 base and J dropped 4 bases, with 7 bases sitting between them. The chain's CDR3 is CASSLGRAYGYTF. DNA of the CDR3: TGTGCCAGCAGCTTAGGCAGGGCCTATGGCTACACCTTC.

This clonotype was observed many times. The chain couples TRBV20-1 to TRBJ2-7; TRBD1 agrees at 7 bases. Germline values: CDR1 DFQATT, CDR2 SNEGSKA (reference sequence). The CDR3 has 14 residues. With V trimmed by 4 bases and J by 6 bases, 12 bases remained unmatched. CDR3 DNA sequence: TGCAGTGCTAAGAGGACAGGCTCGGGCAGCGAGCAGTACTTC. Protein: CSAKRTGSGSEQYF.

The chain recombines TRBV12-3 or TRBV12-4 with TRBJ2-5; TRBD2 agrees at 9 bases. V lost 10 bases, J lost 5 bases, and 5 bases stayed unmatched. This CDR3 region has 12 residues. CDR3: CATGTSKETQYF. Written as DNA, the CDR3 is TGTGCCACGGGGACTAGCAAGGAGACCCAGTACTTC.

In regard to this clonotype: A read error is possible here, since a much larger clone lies one base away. V usage is TRBV7-6 and J usage is TRBJ2-3, with D maybe TRBD1 (6 bases). The V end was cut by 5 bases, the J end by 6 bases, with 18 bases between. The germline V gene has CDR1 SGHVS and CDR2 FNYEAQ. The CDR3 sequence is 15 residues long. Here the CDR3 DNA reads TGTGCCAGCAGCGGGTGGACAGTGCAAGGGGATACGCAGTATTTT. Translation: CASSGWTVQGDTQYF.

This clonotype was recorded at least ten times. This chain joins TRBV6-1 and TRBJ2-1, with 12 bases identical to TRBD2. V lost 1 base to trimming and J lost 9 bases; unmatched junction nucleotides: 7. This CDR3 spans 16 amino acids. The germline gives CDR1 MNHNS, CDR2 SASEGT. The CDR3: CASSEGLAGGRGEQFF. In DNA form, the CDR3 reads TGTGCCAGCAGTGAAGGGCTAGCGGGGGGGCGGGGTGAGCAGTTCTTC.

This clonotype was counted many times. The chain joins TRBV3-1 to TRBJ1-6, with TRBD1 as a possible D gene (6 bases). This CDR3 contains 14 residues. Trimming removed 8 bases at V and 7 bases at J, with 15 bases between. Germline assignment: CDR1 LGHDT and CDR2 YNNKEL (reference sequence). This CDR3 reads CASAVQGWNSPLHF. The CDR3 DNA is TGTGCCAGCGCCGTCCAGGGGTGGAATTCACCCCTCCACTTT.

This clonotype was detected many times. The chain combines TRBV11-3 with TRBJ1-1; a possible D gene is TRBD1 (6 bases). This CDR3 spans 13 amino acids. Between the trimmed V and J ends, which lost 5 bases and 1 base, there was a span of 8 bases. Germline lookup yields CDR1 SGHNT and CDR2 YENEEA. This CDR3 reads CASSKGQNTEAFF. In DNA, the CDR3 is TGTGCCAGCAGCAAGGGACAGAACACTGAAGCTTTCTTT.

This clonotype was counted ten times or more. The chain has TRBV7-2 and TRBJ2-1, with 14 bases identical to TRBD2. V lost 4 bases to trimming and J lost 10 bases; unmatched junction nucleotides: 9. CDR3 length: 16 amino acids. Germline V lookup: CDR1 SGHTA, CDR2 FQGNSA. DNA for the CDR3: TGTGCCAGCAGCTCCTGGACTAGCGGGAGGCCCGGGGAGCAGTTCTTC. Translated: CASSSWTSGRPGEQFF.